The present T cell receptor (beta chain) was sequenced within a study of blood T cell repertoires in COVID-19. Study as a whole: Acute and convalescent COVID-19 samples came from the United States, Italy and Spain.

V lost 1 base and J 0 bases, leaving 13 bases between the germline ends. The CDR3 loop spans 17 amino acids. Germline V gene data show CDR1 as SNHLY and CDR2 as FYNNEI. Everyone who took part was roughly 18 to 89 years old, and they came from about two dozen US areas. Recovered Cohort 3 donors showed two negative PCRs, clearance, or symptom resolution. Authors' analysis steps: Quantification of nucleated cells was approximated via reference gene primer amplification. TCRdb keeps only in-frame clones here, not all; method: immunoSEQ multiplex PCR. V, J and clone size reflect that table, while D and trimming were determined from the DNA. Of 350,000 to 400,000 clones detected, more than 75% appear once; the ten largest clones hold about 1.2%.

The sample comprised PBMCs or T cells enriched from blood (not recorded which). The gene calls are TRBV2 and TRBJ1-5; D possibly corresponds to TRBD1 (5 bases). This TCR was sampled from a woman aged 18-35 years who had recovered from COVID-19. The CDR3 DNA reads TGTGCCAGCAGTGAAGGGGCAGGGATCTATAGCAATCAGCCCCAGCATTTT. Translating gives CASSEGAGIYSNQPQHF.